Listed here are 5 T cell receptor beta chains from one sample, sequenced in a study of T-cell memory formation after mild COVID-19. TCRdb ran MiXCR on the 5' RACE reads and lists one entry per CDR3 protein. This sample has about 320,000 distinct CDR3 sequences; roughly an eighth occur once, and the top ten carry roughly 21%. The sequenced sample was PBMCs or a T cell subset sorted from them (not recorded which). The receptors originated from a man younger than 35 who had mild COVID-19 (a few samples of this study predate the infection). Cell type and time point are not known.

V usage is TRBV2 and J usage is TRBJ2-5, with 11 bases aligning to TRBD2. After removal of 4 bases from V and 5 bases from J, the junction contained 6 bases not matched to a gene. Germline V gene lookup returns CDR1 SNHLY and CDR2 FYNNEI. The CDR3 is 15 amino acids. CDR3: CASSVSGGAFETQYF. CDR3 DNA sequence: TGTGCCAGCAGTGTTAGCGGGGGGGCCTTTGAGACCCAGTACTTC. The full variable domain, in which reference TRBV2 and TRBJ2-5 provide the parts outside the CDR3, is EPEVTQTPSHQVTQMGQEVILRCVPISNHLYFYWYRQILGQKVEFLVSFYNNEISEKSEIFDDQFSVERPDGSNFTLKIRSTKLEDSAMYFCASSVSGGAFETQYFGPGTRLLVL.

This clonotype was detected only a few times. DNA of the CDR3: TGTGCCAGCAGCTTGGATAGCCGGACAGGGTTCCCCGGGGAGCTGTTTTTT. Amino acid sequence: CASSLDSRTGFPGELFF. The V and J genes are TRBV5-6 and TRBJ2-2; 8 positions match TRBD1. The germline CDR1 and CDR2 sequences are SGHDT and YYEEEE. With 0 bases clipped from V and 6 bases from J, the junction kept 10 bases outside the gene matches. The CDR3 runs to 17 residues.

This clonotype was seen only a few times. The chain combines TRBV5-1 with TRBJ1-4; D gene uncertain. Trimming stripped 5 bases from V and 0 bases from J, with 14 bases between. This CDR3 region has 16 residues. Germline V CDR1 and CDR2: SGHRS, YFSETQ. The CDR3 sequence is CASRPIGGTTNEKLFF. As DNA, the CDR3 is TGCGCCAGCAGACCCATTGGAGGGACAACTAATGAAAAACTGTTTTTT.

The chain couples TRBV3-1 to TRBJ2-5; the D is unclear. V was trimmed by 2 bases and J by 5 bases, leaving 9 bases between them. Looked up from germline, CDR1 is LGHDT and CDR2 is YNNKEL (reference sequence). There are 13 residues in the CDR3. The CDR3 loop is CASSQLSSETQYF. CDR3 sequence (DNA): TGTGCCAGCAGCCAACTATCGAGCGAGACCCAGTACTTC.

This clonotype was counted at least ten times. The rearrangement uses TRBV11-2 and TRBJ2-7, with D possibly being TRBD2 (6 bases). Per the germline V gene, CDR1 is SGHAT and CDR2 is FQNNGV. This CDR3 region has 15 residues. V gave up 0 bases and J gave up 6 bases, with 15 bases separating them. The CDR3 is CASSLEGLPCREQYV. The CDR3 coding sequence is TGTGCCAGCAGCTTAGAGGGACTCCCCTGCCGCGAGCAGTACGTC.